The 2 T cell receptor beta chains listed next were all sequenced from one sample in a study of CD8 T cells in Susac syndrome (dated by TCRdb to between 2019 and 2020). Library prep was done by the immunoSEQ multiplex PCR assay. RNA was extracted using the RNeasy kit, and roughly 0.45 to 1 microgram was reverse transcribed with random hexamers. The raw public reads went through TCRdb reprocessing: fastp at Q25, MiXCR clone calling, in-frame beta chains kept. All rows with the same CDR3 protein become a single entry with the most common DNA and genes. The table for this sample lists 250,000 to 350,000 distinct CDR3 sequences; 80% to 90% of them were counted only once. The ten top clones hold over 0.09% of the sample. The sequencing sample was made of CD8+ T cells from PBMCs. The receptor source for this set is a human donor with multiple sclerosis.

V usage is TRBV9 and J usage is TRBJ2-7, with D unresolved. The CDR3 runs to 15 residues. V lost 0 bases to trimming and J lost 1 base, with 11 bases between them. Germline CDR1 reads SGDLS; CDR2 reads YYNGEE. The CDR3 nucleotides are TGTGCCAGCAGCGTAGGGATCCTGGGTTCCTACGAGCAGTACTTC. This translates into CASSVGILGSYEQYF. The full variable domain, in which reference TRBV9 and TRBJ2-7 provide the parts outside the CDR3, is DSGVTQTPKHLITATGQRVTLRCSPRSGDLSVYWYQQSLDQGLQFLIQYYNGEERAKGNILERFSAQQFPDLHSELNLSSLELGDSALYFCASSVGILGSYEQYFGPGTRLTVT.

This rearrangement joins TRBV11-2 to TRBJ2-2, with 10 bases aligning to TRBD2. The germline gives CDR1 SGHAT, CDR2 FQNNGV. V lost 1 base and J lost 1; bases outside the gene matches: 3. The CDR3 length is 17 residues. The CDR3 DNA sequence: TGTGCCAGCAGCTTAGCACTAGCGGGACAGAACACCGGGGAGCTGTTTTTT. It translates to CASSLALAGQNTGELFF.